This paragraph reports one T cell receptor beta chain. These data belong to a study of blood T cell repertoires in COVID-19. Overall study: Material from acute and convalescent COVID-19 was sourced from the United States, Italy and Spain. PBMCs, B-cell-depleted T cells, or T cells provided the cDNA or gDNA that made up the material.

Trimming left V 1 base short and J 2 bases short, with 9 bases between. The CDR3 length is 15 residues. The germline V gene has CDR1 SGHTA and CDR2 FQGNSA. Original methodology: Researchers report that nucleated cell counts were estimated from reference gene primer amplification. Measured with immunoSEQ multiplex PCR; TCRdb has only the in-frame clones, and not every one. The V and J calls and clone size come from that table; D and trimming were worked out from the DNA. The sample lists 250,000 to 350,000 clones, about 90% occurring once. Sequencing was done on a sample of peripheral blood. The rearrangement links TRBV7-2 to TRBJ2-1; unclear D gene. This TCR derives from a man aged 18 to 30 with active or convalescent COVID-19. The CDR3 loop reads CASSLESLTYNEQFF. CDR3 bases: TGTGCCAGCAGCTTAGAGTCTCTAACCTACAATGAGCAGTTCTTC.